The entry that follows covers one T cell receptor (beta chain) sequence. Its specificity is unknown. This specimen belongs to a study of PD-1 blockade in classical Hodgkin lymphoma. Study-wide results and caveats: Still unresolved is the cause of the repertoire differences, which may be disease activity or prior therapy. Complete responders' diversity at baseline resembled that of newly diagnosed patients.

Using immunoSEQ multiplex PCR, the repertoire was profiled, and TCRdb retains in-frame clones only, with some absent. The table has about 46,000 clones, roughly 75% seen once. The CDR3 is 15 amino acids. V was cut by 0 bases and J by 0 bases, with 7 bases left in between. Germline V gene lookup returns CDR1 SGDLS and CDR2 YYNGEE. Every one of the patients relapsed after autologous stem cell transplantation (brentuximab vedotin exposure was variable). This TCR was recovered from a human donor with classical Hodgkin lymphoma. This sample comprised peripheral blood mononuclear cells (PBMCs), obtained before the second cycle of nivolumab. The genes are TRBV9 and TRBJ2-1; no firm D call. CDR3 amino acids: CASSVGLSSYNEQFF. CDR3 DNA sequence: TGTGCCAGCAGCGTAGGTCTAAGCTCCTACAATGAGCAGTTCTTC.